This T cell receptor beta chain was obtained from a study of T cell responses to AZD1222 COVID-19 vaccine. The J segment lost 7 bases and the V segment lost 7 bases, leaving 5 bases of the junction unmatched. The CDR3 has 14 amino acids. Germline V gene sequence: CDR1 LNHDA, CDR2 SQIVND (reference sequence). The assay was immunoSEQ multiplex PCR, and TCRdb's table has in-frame clones only and misses some. Here the sample spans under 150,000 clones, around 90% being singletons. The receptor was derived from an adult in good health. The rearrangement uses TRBV19 and TRBJ1-4, with 11 bases that match TRBD1. The starting material was peripheral blood, obtained on day 0 of AZD1222 vaccination. CDR3 residues: CASTPGQGGEKLFF. The CDR3 bases are TGTGCCAGTACCCCGGGACAGGGGGGTGAAAAACTGTTTTTT.